Listed here are 14 T cell receptor beta chains from one sample, sequenced in a study of T cell responses to AZD1222 COVID-19 vaccine. The table came from immunoSEQ multiplex PCR; TCRdb's copy has only in-frame clones and leaves some out. The data contain 92,000 or so clones, approximately 91% of them singletons. This sample comprised peripheral blood, obtained 28 days after the second AZD1222 dose. The receptors shown here come from an adult who received the AZD1222 COVID-19 vaccine.

This clone was counted a single time. The chain couples TRBV7-2 to TRBJ2-2; either TRBD1 or TRBD2 may fit D (6 bases each). The V gene's germline CDR1 is SGHTA and CDR2 FQGNSA. The CDR3 loop spans 16 amino acids. V lost 8 bases, J lost 7 bases, and 23 bases lay in between. CDR3 sequence reads: CASPMRAHGGVGELFF. DNA of the CDR3: TGTGCCAGCCCCATGCGAGCGCACGGGGGCGTCGGGGAGCTGTTTTTT.

This clone was seen just once. The V call is TRBV6-2 or TRBV6-3, the J call TRBJ1-2; D uncertain. The CDR3 has 15 amino acids. The germline V gene has CDR1 MNHEY and CDR2 SVGEGT. Trimming shortened V by 6 bases and J by 0 bases, and 14 bases separated the two germline ends. CDR3 loop: CASSKQRVANYGYTF. For the CDR3, the DNA is TGTGCCAGCAGCAAACAGAGAGTAGCTAACTATGGCTACACCTTC.

This clone has more than one count but fewer than ten. The V and J genes are TRBV5-1 and TRBJ2-3; 8 bases fit TRBD1. This CDR3 has 13 amino acids. The germline CDR1 and CDR2 sequences are SGHRS and YFSETQ. With 9 bases clipped from V and 2 bases from J, the junction kept 5 bases outside the gene matches. As DNA, the CDR3 is TGCGCCACCAGACAGGGGACCACAGATACGCAGTATTTT. It yields the protein CATRQGTTDTQYF.

This rearrangement joins TRBV6-5 to TRBJ2-1; D is unclear. With 4 bases removed from V and 8 bases from J, the gap between germline ends came to 6 bases. CDR3 length: 11 amino acids. CDR1 and CDR2 (germline): MNHEY, SVGAGI. This CDR3 reads CASSFYHEQFF. In DNA, the CDR3 is TGTGCCAGCAGTTTTTACCATGAGCAGTTCTTC.

This clone was seen more than once but under ten times. This rearrangement joins TRBV11-2 to TRBJ1-1; D remains ambiguous. Germline CDR1 and CDR2: SGHAT and FQNNGV. Trimming stripped 7 bases from V and 3 bases from J, with 9 bases between. This CDR3 contains 12 residues. For the CDR3, the DNA is TGTGCCAGCACCATTAAGGACACTGAAGCTTTCTTT. It yields the protein CASTIKDTEAFF.

J is TRBJ2-7 and V is TRBV11-2; unclear D gene. Germline-derived CDR1 and CDR2 are SGHAT and FQNNGV. The CDR3 is 11 residues long. The V end was cut by 2 bases, the J end by 6 bases, with 5 bases between. The CDR3, as DNA: TGTGCCAGCAGCTTAATGGGCGAGCAGTACTTC. It encodes CASSLMGEQYF.

The chain couples TRBV19 to TRBJ2-1; no clear D gene. Germline values: CDR1 LNHDA, CDR2 SQIVND (reference sequence). Trimming removed 6 bases from V and 4 bases from J, with 7 bases in between. The CDR3 consists of 12 residues. This CDR3 is CASRSGYNEQFF. CDR3 nucleotides: TGTGCCAGTAGGTCCGGATACAATGAGCAGTTCTTC. The whole variable domain, remainder taken from reference TRBV19 and TRBJ2-1, is DGGITQSPKYLFRKEGQNVTLSCEQNLNHDAMYWYRQDPGQGLRLIYYSQIVNDFQKGDIAEGYSVSREKKESFPLTVTSAQKNPTAFYLCASRSGYNEQFFGPGTRLTVL.

The chain carries TRBV6-5 and TRBJ2-6; the D gene is possibly TRBD2 (6 bases). The CDR3 has 14 residues. Looked up from germline, CDR1 is MNHEY and CDR2 is SVGAGI. V was shortened by 6 bases and J by 3 bases, with 9 bases between the two germline ends. CDR3 nucleotide sequence: TGTGCCAGCAGCGGAGGGGTTGGGGCCAACGTCCTGACTTTC. Translated, it gives CASSGGVGANVLTF.

This clone came up once. The chain has TRBV9 and TRBJ1-1; a possible D gene is TRBD1 (5 bases). Trimming cost V 2 bases and J 4 bases, with 12 bases left between them. In germline, CDR1 is SGDLS, CDR2 YYNGEE. The CDR3 sequence is 14 residues long. The chain's CDR3 is CASSVGQGGTEAFF. For the CDR3, the DNA is TGTGCCAGCAGCGTCGGCCAGGGAGGCACTGAAGCTTTCTTT.

The V gene is TRBV24-1, the J gene TRBJ2-3; D may be TRBD1 (6 bases). CDR1 is KGHDR, CDR2 SFDVKD, per germline. The CDR3 has 15 residues. V lost 7 bases, J lost 0 bases, and 13 bases lay in between. The CDR3 DNA reads TGTGCCACCAGCATGGGGACACTCAGCACAGATACGCAGTATTTT. Residues: CATSMGTLSTDTQYF.

The chain joins TRBV24-1 to TRBJ2-1; 11 bases are a match to TRBD2. This CDR3 is built from 16 residues. Per the germline V gene, CDR1 is KGHDR and CDR2 is SFDVKD. The V and J ends lost 0 bases and 8 bases, in that order; junction bases with no gene match: 5. The CDR3 protein is CATSDLLAGGLHEQFF. CDR3 DNA sequence: TGTGCCACCAGTGATTTGCTAGCGGGGGGTCTCCATGAGCAGTTCTTC.

The V gene is TRBV1, the J gene TRBJ1-1; TRBD1, the D gene given by the table, was not confirmed from the DNA. TRBV1 is listed as a pseudogene. CDR3 size: 15 residues. The CDR3 spells CTSIADRGENTEAFF. The DNA for the CDR3 is TGCACCAGCATCGCGGACAGGGGGGAGAACACTGAAGCTTTCTTT.

The chain uses TRBV6-4 and TRBJ2-1; 8 positions agree with TRBD2. Germline CDR1 and CDR2: MRHNA and SNTAGT. CDR3 length equals 16 residues. V lost 4 bases and J lost 2; bases outside the gene matches: 7. CDR3 amino acids: CASSVERGGPYNEQFF. CDR3 nucleotides: TGTGCCAGCAGTGTAGAACGGGGGGGCCCCTACAATGAGCAGTTCTTC.

The chain combines TRBV27 with TRBJ2-2; a possible D gene is TRBD1 (5 bases). The CDR3 is 14 amino acids. The germline V gene encodes CDR1 MNHEY and CDR2 SMNVEV (reference sequence). With 7 bases removed from V and 2 bases from J, the gap between germline ends came to 11 bases. The CDR3 loop reads CASMRRGNTGELFF. The CDR3 coding sequence is TGTGCCAGCATGAGAAGGGGTAACACCGGGGAGCTGTTTTTT.